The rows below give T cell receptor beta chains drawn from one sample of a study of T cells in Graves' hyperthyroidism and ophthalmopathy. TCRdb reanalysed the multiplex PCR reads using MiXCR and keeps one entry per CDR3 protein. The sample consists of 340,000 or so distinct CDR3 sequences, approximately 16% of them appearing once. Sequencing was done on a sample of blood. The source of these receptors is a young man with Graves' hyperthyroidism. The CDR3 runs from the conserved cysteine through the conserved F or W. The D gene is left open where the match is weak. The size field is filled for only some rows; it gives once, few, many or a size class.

CDR3nt: TGTGCCAGCAGCTCGACAGGTGGGTCCGATCAGCCCCAGCATTTT
CDR3aa: CASSSTGGSDQPQHF
j_gene: TRBJ1-5
abundance: NA
d_gene: NA
v_gene: TRBV7-9

CDR3nt: TGTGCCAGCAGCTTCGGTGGGACAGAGGAAGAGACCCAGTACTTC
CDR3aa: CASSFGGTEEETQYF
j_gene: TRBJ2-5
abundance: many
d_gene: TRBD1
v_gene: TRBV11-2

CDR3nt: TGTGCCAGCAGTGCTAGTAGCGGGACAGATACGCAGTATTTT
CDR3aa: CASSASSGTDTQYF
j_gene: TRBJ2-3
abundance: few
d_gene: TRBD2
v_gene: TRBV6-4

CDR3nt: TGTGCCAGCTCACCCCTGGCGGTCGCCCCCTACAATGAGCAGTTCTTC
CDR3aa: CASSPLAVAPYNEQFF
j_gene: TRBJ2-1
abundance: NA
d_gene: NA
v_gene: TRBV18

CDR3nt: TGCAGCAAAGCTCTAGCGGGAGGGGATCCAAGCTCCTACGAGCAGTACTTC
CDR3aa: CSKALAGGDPSSYEQYF
j_gene: TRBJ2-7
abundance: NA
d_gene: TRBD2
v_gene: TRBV29-1

CDR3nt: TGTGCCACCAGTGATGCCGGGACTAGCGCATACAATGAGCAGTTCTTC
CDR3aa: CATSDAGTSAYNEQFF
j_gene: TRBJ2-1
abundance: many
d_gene: TRBD2
v_gene: TRBV24-1

CDR3nt: TGTGCCAGCAGTTACCTACTACAGGGCCGCTGTGGCTACACCTTC
CDR3aa: CASSYLLQGRCGYTF
j_gene: TRBJ1-2
abundance: NA
d_gene: NA
v_gene: TRBV6-5

CDR3nt: TGTGCCAGTGGGGGGGACAGTCGTAATCAGCCCCAGCATTTT
CDR3aa: CASGGDSRNQPQHF
j_gene: TRBJ1-5
abundance: NA
d_gene: TRBD1
v_gene: TRBV19

CDR3nt: TGCGCCAGCCTCAGGCAGGATGGCACAGATACGCAGTATTTT
CDR3aa: CASLRQDGTDTQYF
j_gene: TRBJ2-3
abundance: many
d_gene: NA
v_gene: TRBV10-2

CDR3nt: TGTGCCAGCTCAGCCGGGACCTACAATCAGCCCCAGCATTTT
CDR3aa: CASSAGTYNQPQHF
j_gene: TRBJ1-5
abundance: many
d_gene: NA
v_gene: TRBV18

CDR3nt: TGTGCCACCAGCGTGCAGCGGGAGGGCCCCTACGAGCAGTACTTC
CDR3aa: CATSVQREGPYEQYF
j_gene: TRBJ2-7
abundance: few
d_gene: TRBD2
v_gene: TRBV15

CDR3nt: TGTGCCAGCTCACCACTACCAGCAAGTGGGGAAGATGAGCAGTTCTTC
CDR3aa: CASSPLPASGEDEQFF
j_gene: TRBJ2-1
abundance: many
d_gene: NA
v_gene: TRBV18

CDR3nt: TGTGCCAGCAGCCCGGGACTAGCGGCCAATGAGCAGTTCTTC
CDR3aa: CASSPGLAANEQFF
j_gene: TRBJ2-1
abundance: few
d_gene: TRBD2
v_gene: TRBV27

CDR3nt: TGTGCCACCAGTGATTTCATGGGGGATAGCTCCTACAATGAGCAGTTCTTC
CDR3aa: CATSDFMGDSSYNEQFF
j_gene: TRBJ2-1
abundance: many
d_gene: NA
v_gene: TRBV24-1

CDR3nt: TGCGCCAGCAGCTTGGGGGCTGGGGCCAACGTCCTGACTTTC
CDR3aa: CASSLGAGANVLTF
j_gene: TRBJ2-6
abundance: many
d_gene: NA
v_gene: TRBV5-1

CDR3nt: TGTGCCAGCAGCCAGGGACTTGCCACAGATACGCAGTATTTT
CDR3aa: CASSQGLATDTQYF
j_gene: TRBJ2-3
abundance: many
d_gene: NA
v_gene: TRBV3-1

CDR3nt: TGCGCCAGCAGCTTGGCCGGGACCTCGGAAGAAAAACTGTTTTTT
CDR3aa: CASSLAGTSEEKLFF
j_gene: TRBJ1-4
abundance: few
d_gene: NA
v_gene: TRBV5-1

CDR3nt: TGTGCCAGCAGCCAAGAGGGGACTAGCGGGAGTAAGTCCCCCTACGAGCAGTACTTC
CDR3aa: CASSQEGTSGSKSPYEQYF
j_gene: TRBJ2-7
abundance: NA
d_gene: TRBD2
v_gene: TRBV3-1

CDR3nt: TGTGCCTGGACCGAAGGGACAGGGGAGTTCTACGAGCAGTACTTC
CDR3aa: CAWTEGTGEFYEQYF
j_gene: TRBJ2-7
abundance: few
d_gene: TRBD1
v_gene: TRBV30

CDR3nt: TGTGCCAGCAGCGCCGCGACTAGCGGGAGGGCCTGGGAAGAGACCCAGTACTTC
CDR3aa: CASSAATSGRAWEETQYF
j_gene: TRBJ2-5
abundance: few
d_gene: TRBD2
v_gene: TRBV5-8

CDR3nt: TGTGCCAGCAGTCCAACGCGGGGGACACCGGGATACAATGAGCAGTTCTTC
CDR3aa: CASSPTRGTPGYNEQFF
j_gene: TRBJ2-1
abundance: many
d_gene: NA
v_gene: TRBV27

CDR3nt: TGTGCCAGCAGCGTAGACCCTTTGGGGACGACTGGCTACACCTTC
CDR3aa: CASSVDPLGTTGYTF
j_gene: TRBJ1-2
abundance: NA
d_gene: NA
v_gene: TRBV9

CDR3nt: TGTGCCAGCACCACTATCTGGGCGGGAGGGGAAGAGCAGTACTTC
CDR3aa: CASTTIWAGGEEQYF
j_gene: TRBJ2-7
abundance: NA
d_gene: TRBD2
v_gene: TRBV28

CDR3nt: TGTGCCACCTCGACAGGGCTGGGCCCCCCGGACCTACAAGAGACCCAGTACTTC
CDR3aa: CATSTGLGPPDLQETQYF
j_gene: TRBJ2-5
abundance: many
d_gene: TRBD1
v_gene: TRBV24-1

CDR3nt: TGTGCCAGCAGTCCCGGGATTTCCTTCACAGATACGCAGTATTTT
CDR3aa: CASSPGISFTDTQYF
j_gene: TRBJ2-3
abundance: many
d_gene: NA
v_gene: TRBV6-1

CDR3nt: TGTGCCAGCAGCGTCGGTAGCGGGAGTGGCACCGGGGAGCTGTTTTTT
CDR3aa: CASSVGSGSGTGELFF
j_gene: TRBJ2-2
abundance: NA
d_gene: TRBD2
v_gene: TRBV7-2

CDR3nt: TGTGCCAGCAGTTTAAGGCAGACGGGCCGTTCCTATGAGCAGTTCTTC
CDR3aa: CASSLRQTGRSYEQFF
j_gene: TRBJ2-1
abundance: many
d_gene: NA
v_gene: TRBV12-3/TRBV12-4

CDR3nt: TGTGCCACCAGTGACTGGCGGGCCCTACCTGGCGGGCGTGAAGAGACCCAGTACTTC
CDR3aa: CATSDWRALPGGREETQYF
j_gene: TRBJ2-5
abundance: many
d_gene: NA
v_gene: TRBV24-1

CDR3nt: TGCAGTGCGTTCCGGGACAGGGGGCAAGGATATGGCTACACCTTC
CDR3aa: CSAFRDRGQGYGYTF
j_gene: TRBJ1-2
abundance: few
d_gene: TRBD1
v_gene: TRBV20-1

CDR3nt: TGTGCCAGCAGCTTCGGGCAGAATGAGCAGTTCTTC
CDR3aa: CASSFGQNEQFF
j_gene: TRBJ2-1
abundance: NA
d_gene: NA
v_gene: TRBV7-9

CDR3nt: TGCAGTGCTATGACTAGCTTGGGCACAGATACGCAGTATTTT
CDR3aa: CSAMTSLGTDTQYF
j_gene: TRBJ2-3
abundance: many
d_gene: TRBD2
v_gene: TRBV20-1

CDR3nt: TGCAGTGCTAGATCCCCGAGACTTATTTACGAGCAGTACTTC
CDR3aa: CSARSPRLIYEQYF
j_gene: TRBJ2-7
abundance: once
d_gene: NA
v_gene: TRBV20-1

CDR3nt: TGTGCCATCAGCGCCACGAGTGAGCAGTACTTC
CDR3aa: CAISATSEQYF
j_gene: TRBJ2-7
abundance: few
d_gene: NA
v_gene: TRBV10-3

CDR3nt: TGTGCCACCGAGGCGGGGCGGACCAACACCGGGGAGCTGTTTTTT
CDR3aa: CATEAGRTNTGELFF
j_gene: TRBJ2-2
abundance: many
d_gene: NA
v_gene: TRBV24-1

CDR3nt: TGTGCCAGCAGGACAGACAGGGCTCCCCACTATGGCTACACCTTC
CDR3aa: CASRTDRAPHYGYTF
j_gene: TRBJ1-2
abundance: NA
d_gene: TRBD1
v_gene: TRBV27

CDR3nt: TGTGCCAGCAGCCAAGTGATGGGAGGGCAAGCTTTCTTT
CDR3aa: CASSQVMGGQAFF
j_gene: TRBJ1-1
abundance: many
d_gene: NA
v_gene: TRBV3-1

CDR3nt: TGTGCCAGCAGCGTCCGGGACAGGGAGAATGAAAAACTGTTTTTT
CDR3aa: CASSVRDRENEKLFF
j_gene: TRBJ1-4
abundance: many
d_gene: TRBD1
v_gene: TRBV28